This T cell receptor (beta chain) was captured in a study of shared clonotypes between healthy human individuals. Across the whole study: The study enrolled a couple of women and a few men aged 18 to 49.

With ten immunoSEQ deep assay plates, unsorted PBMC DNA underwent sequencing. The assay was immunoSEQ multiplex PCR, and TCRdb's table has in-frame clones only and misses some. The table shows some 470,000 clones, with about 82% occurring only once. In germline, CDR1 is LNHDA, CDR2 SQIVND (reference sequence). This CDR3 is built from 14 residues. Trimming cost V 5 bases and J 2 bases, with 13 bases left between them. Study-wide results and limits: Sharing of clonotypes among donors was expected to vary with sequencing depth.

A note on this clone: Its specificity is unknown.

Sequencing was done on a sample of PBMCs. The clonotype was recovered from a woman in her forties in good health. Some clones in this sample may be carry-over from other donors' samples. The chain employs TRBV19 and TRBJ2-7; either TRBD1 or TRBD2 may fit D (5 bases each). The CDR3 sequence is CASSVNRDPYEQYF. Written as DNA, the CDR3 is TGTGCCAGTAGTGTAAACCGGGACCCCTACGAGCAGTACTTC. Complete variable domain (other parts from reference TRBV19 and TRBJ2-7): DGGITQSPKYLFRKEGQNVTLSCEQNLNHDAMYWYRQDPGQGLRLIYYSQIVNDFQKGDIAEGYSVSREKKESFPLTVTSAQKNPTAFYLCASSVNRDPYEQYFGPGTRLTVT.